Shown below are 23 T cell receptor beta chains from a single sample sequenced in a study of blood T cell repertoires in COVID-19. Repertoires were generated with immunoSEQ multiplex PCR, while TCRdb's copy carries only in-frame clones and drops some. Counted here are 150,000 to 200,000 clones, nearly 90% occurring once; the ten biggest clones make up roughly a fifth. Material: peripheral blood. All receptors derive from a man in his sixties with active or convalescent COVID-19.

This clone showed up just a few times. The genes are TRBV4-1 and TRBJ2-1; 13 bases fit TRBD2. CDR1 and CDR2 from the germline V gene are MGHRA and YSYEKL. V was clipped by 3 bases and J by 8 bases; unmatched bases: 13. This CDR3 contains 18 residues. For the CDR3, the DNA is TGCGCCAGCAGCCAGGGACTAGCGGGGCCCCGGGGTATCGATGAGCAGTTCTTC. Translation gives CASSQGLAGPRGIDEQFF.

The chain employs TRBV7-9 and TRBJ1-2; D remains unclear. CDR1 SEHNR and CDR2 FQNEAQ come from the germline V gene (reference sequence). V was pared by 7 bases and J by 6 bases, with 21 bases between. CDR3 length: 15 residues. The CDR3 nucleotides are TGTGCCAGCACCAATCTTAGTCGTAGAGGGAATGGCTACACCTTC. Translation: CASTNLSRRGNGYTF.

The chain employs TRBV2 and TRBJ1-2; a possible D gene is TRBD1 (5 bases). The CDR3 has 17 amino acids. V was cut by 0 bases and J by 0 bases, with 14 bases left in between. CDR1 is SNHLY, CDR2 FYNNEI, per germline. CDR3 in amino acids: CASSEALRQIANYGYTF. The CDR3 DNA reads as TGTGCCAGCAGTGAAGCCCTCCGACAGATAGCTAACTATGGCTACACCTTC.

J is TRBJ2-3 and V is TRBV19, with D possibly being TRBD2 (6 bases). Per the germline V gene, CDR1 is LNHDA and CDR2 is SQIVND (reference sequence). V lost 8 bases to trimming and J lost 6 bases, with 12 bases between them. The CDR3 sequence is 12 residues long. CDR3 sequence reads: CASDSGGDTQYF. In DNA, the CDR3 is TGTGCCAGTGACAGCGGAGGGGATACGCAGTATTTT.

The DNA of the CDR3 is TGTGCCAGCAGTTTGGTAGGACAGGGCTATAATTCACCCCTCCACTTT. This translates into CASSLVGQGYNSPLHF. The J gene is TRBJ1-6, the V gene TRBV27, with 8 bases lining up with TRBD1. CDR1 is MNHEY and CDR2 is SMNVEV in the germline V gene (reference sequence). CDR3 size: 16 residues. J was trimmed by 3 bases and V by 3 bases; bases with no gene match: 4.

The genes are TRBV3-1 (or the pseudogene TRBV3-2) and TRBJ1-2; 7 nucleotides align to TRBD1. Trimming took 4 bases from V and 8 from J; bases not matched to a gene: 7. The CDR3 totals 13 residues. CDR1 and CDR2 (germline): LGHDT, YNNKEL (reference sequence). The CDR3: CASSPYRGQGYTF. The CDR3 DNA follows: TGTGCCAGCAGCCCCTACAGGGGACAAGGCTACACCTTC.

As concerns this clone: The conserved phenylalanine or tryptophan is not found at the CDR3 terminus, so this likely reflects a read error. The limits of the CDR3 on the DNA are not certain, so only TCRdb's listed CDR3 is given. The V call is TRBV6-5, the J call TRBJ2-7; no DNA check was done on the table's D call, TRBD1. Germline loops: CDR1 MNHEY, CDR2 SVGAGI. The CDR3 has 13 residues if both end residues are counted. The CDR3 protein is CASSPRSGTGFFL.

This chain joins TRBV29-1 and TRBJ1-2; TRBD1 matches 10 bases. Germline V gene data show CDR1 as SQVTM and CDR2 as ANQGSEA. Losses at the gene ends were 5 bases for V and 8 bases for J; bases not matched to a gene: 17. CDR3 size: 16 residues. The CDR3 nucleotides are TGCAGCGTTCCGGGGACAGGGGCTGGGTTAGTTCGAGGCTACACCTTC. Its translation: CSVPGTGAGLVRGYTF.

The V and J genes are TRBV6-5 and TRBJ1-6; tentative D call: TRBD1 (5 bases). Germline V gene sequence: CDR1 MNHEY, CDR2 SVGAGI. The V gene lost 7 bases and the J gene lost 4 bases, with 8 bases spanning the gap. The CDR3 totals 13 residues. CDR3 in amino acids: CASMRQYNSPLHF. CDR3 coding DNA: TGTGCCAGCATGAGACAGTATAATTCACCCCTCCACTTT.

V gene TRBV14 combines with J gene TRBJ2-4, with 11 bases matching TRBD2. Germline CDR1 is SGHDN and CDR2 is FVKESK. The trim removed 4 bases at V and 4 bases at J, leaving 6 bases unmatched. The CDR3 totals 16 residues. CDR3 DNA: TGTGCCAGCAGCCGAACTAGCGGGGGCGCTAAAAACATTCAGTACTTC. Residues: CASSRTSGGAKNIQYF.

J is TRBJ2-5 and V is TRBV18; 7 nucleotides agree with TRBD2. This CDR3 is 15 amino acids long. Germline-derived CDR1 and CDR2 are KGHSH and LQKENI. With V trimmed by 1 base and J by 5 bases, 7 bases remained unmatched. The CDR3 DNA reads TGTGCCAGCTCACCACGAACGCAAGCGGGGGAGACCCAGTACTTC. As protein: CASSPRTQAGETQYF.

The rearrangement links TRBV7-3 to TRBJ2-1, with 7 bases fitting TRBD1. J was trimmed by 1 base and V by 5 bases; bases with no gene match: 5. This CDR3 has 15 amino acids. Germline V gene sequence: CDR1 SGHTA, CDR2 FQGTGA. DNA for the CDR3: TGTGCCAGCAGCCCCGGGACAGAGTCCTACAATGAGCAGTTCTTC. Its protein product is CASSPGTESYNEQFF.

The chain combines TRBV7-9 with TRBJ1-2, with 12 nucleotides matching TRBD1. Losses at the gene ends were 5 bases for V and 7 bases for J; bases not matched to a gene: 8. This CDR3 contains 15 residues. Germline-derived CDR1 and CDR2 are SEHNR and FQNEAQ (reference sequence). The CDR3 region has the DNA TGTGCCAGCAGCGCCGGGGACAGGGGGCGCGGTGGCTACACCTTC. Translation: CASSAGDRGRGGYTF. The variable domain in full, completed from reference TRBV7-9 and TRBJ1-2, reads DTGVSQNPRHKITKRGQNVTFRCDPISEHNRLYWYRQTLGQGPEFLTYFQNEAQLEKSRLLSDRFSAERPKGSFSTLEIQRTEQGDSAMYLCASSAGDRGRGGYTFGSGTRLTVV.

This chain uses TRBV7-9 with TRBJ2-1; 11 positions agree with TRBD2. Germline CDR1 reads SEHNR; CDR2 reads FQNEAQ (reference sequence). The length of the CDR3 is 16 residues. Trimming at V came to 5 bases and at J to 7 bases, leaving 10 bases not matched to a gene. The CDR3 DNA sequence: TGTGCCAGCAGCCCGACTAGCGGGGTCCCGGGGAATGAGCAGTTCTTC. Protein: CASSPTSGVPGNEQFF.

The sample holds one count of this clone. The chain is built from TRBV6-6 and TRBJ1-2; D ambiguous. The V end lost 6 bases, the J end lost 3 bases, and 14 bases lay between the germline ends. Germline CDR1 reads MNHNY; CDR2 reads SVGAGI (reference sequence). The CDR3 totals 14 residues. The CDR3 nucleotides read TGTGCCAGCAGGCCTTCCACCGGGGACTATGGCTACACCTTC. Its protein product is CASRPSTGDYGYTF.

The rearrangement links TRBV6-2 or TRBV6-3 to TRBJ1-6, with a weak D call TRBD1 (6 bases). V lost 4 bases and J 6 bases, leaving 16 bases between the germline ends. Germline V gene data show CDR1 as MNHEY and CDR2 as SVGEGT. This CDR3 region has 16 residues. The CDR3 here is CASSLATGLGNSPLHF. CDR3 nucleotides: TGTGCCAGCAGTTTAGCCACAGGGCTCGGTAATTCACCCCTCCACTTT.

V and J are TRBV6-4 and TRBJ1-1; maybe TRBD1 (5 bases). CDR1 is MRHNA, CDR2 SNTAGT, per germline. With 0 bases removed from V and 4 bases from J, the gap between germline ends came to 18 bases. The CDR3 runs 17 residues. CDR3 DNA: TGTGCCAGCAGTGACTCGAATTCCCCAGGGAAGGTCACTGAAGCTTTCTTT. It specifies CASSDSNSPGKVTEAFF.

The rearrangement links TRBV6-6 to TRBJ2-2; D might be TRBD2 (7 bases). CDR1 MNHNY and CDR2 SVGAGI come from the germline V gene (reference sequence). The V end lost 0 bases, the J end lost 5 bases, and 13 bases lay between the germline ends. This CDR3 is 16 amino acids long. In DNA form, the CDR3 reads TGTGCCAGCAGTTACTCCGCCGGGGGGCGGACCGGGGAGCTGTTTTTT. Amino acids: CASSYSAGGRTGELFF.

V usage is TRBV5-1 and J usage is TRBJ2-7, with D perhaps matching TRBD1 (6 bases). Germline V gives CDR1 SGHRS, CDR2 YFSETQ. This CDR3 is built from 15 residues. V lost 4 bases and J 6 bases, leaving 20 bases between the germline ends. The CDR3 sequence is CASSTGTDAWGEQYF. The CDR3 region has the DNA TGCGCCAGCAGCACAGGGACGGACGCTTGGGGCGAGCAGTACTTC.

The chain recombines TRBV6-5 with TRBJ1-1, with no clear D. Germline V gene data show CDR1 as MNHEY and CDR2 as SVGAGI. CDR3 size: 15 residues. The V end lost 6 bases, the J end lost 0 bases, and 14 bases lay between the germline ends. The CDR3: CASSPPLGLNTEAFF. The CDR3 bases are TGTGCCAGCAGCCCCCCTCTCGGGTTGAACACTGAAGCTTTCTTT.

The chain is built from TRBV5-1 and TRBJ1-6; D is perhaps TRBD1 (5 bases). The length of the CDR3 is 14 residues. Germline loops: CDR1 SGHRS, CDR2 YFSETQ. Trimming stripped 0 bases from V and 10 bases from J, with 11 bases between. The CDR3 DNA follows: TGCGCCAGCAGCTTGGGTGGGGCAGGGTCACCCCTCCACTTT. Encoded protein: CASSLGGAGSPLHF.

This sequence joins TRBV5-1 and TRBJ1-1; D unresolved. The CDR3 extends over 15 amino acids. Trimming pared 4 bases from V and 1 base from J, leaving 14 bases between. Per germline, CDR1 SGHRS and CDR2 YFSETQ. This CDR3 is CASSPEGGRNTEAFF. CDR3 sequence (DNA): TGCGCCAGCAGCCCCGAGGGAGGTAGGAACACTGAAGCTTTCTTT.

This clone appeared a few times. This chain uses TRBV7-2 with TRBJ2-1; D is perhaps TRBD2 (5 bases). Trimming removed 4 bases from V and 6 bases from J, with 13 bases in between. Per germline, CDR1 SGHTA and CDR2 FQGNSA. There are 14 residues in the CDR3. CDR3 bases: TGTGCCAGCAGCTCCAGGAGGAGTCGCAATGAGCAGTTCTTC. As protein: CASSSRRSRNEQFF.